The T cell receptor (beta chain) under discussion was sequenced for a study of OX40 agonist ivuxolimab in advanced cancers. The wider study: Three patients responded partially, comprising one with hepatocellular carcinoma and two with cutaneous melanoma.

Turning to this clone: Its target is unknown.

Data came from immunoSEQ multiplex PCR; TCRdb stores just in-frame clones and leaves some out. Among about 69,000 clones, 84% were seen once, and the ten largest hold 6% to 9.5%. Trimming removed 0 bases at V and 2 bases at J, with 6 bases between. The CDR3 extends over 14 amino acids. In germline, CDR1 is SGHRS, CDR2 YFSETQ. The study's findings and limits: CD8+ T cells showed, on average, more clonal expansion than CD4+ cells. A proportion of nonresponders additionally exhibited low normalized T-cell clonal expansion.

This clonotype was sampled from an adult with an advanced solid tumor such as melanoma, head and neck, liver or kidney cancer. The sample here was CD4+ or CD8+ T cells sorted from blood, taken in a trial of the OX40 agonist ivuxolimab. This sequence joins TRBV5-1 and TRBJ1-3; D remains ambiguous. CDR3: CASSLEGTGNTIYF. In nucleotides, the CDR3 is TGCGCCAGCAGCTTGGAGGGTACTGGAAACACCATATATTTT.